The clone carrying this TCR beta chain was recorded many times. This sample was taken from a study of blood T cell repertoires in COVID-19. Here immunoSEQ multiplex PCR was the method, and the copy in TCRdb shows in-frame clones only, minus some. The sample shows 360,000 or so clones, 90% of them seen only once. The sequenced sample was peripheral blood. The TCR sequence derives from a man aged 18 to 29 with active or convalescent COVID-19.

CDR3 DNA sequence: TGTGCCATCAGTGAGGAGGGGGTCCCCTACGAGCAGTACTTC. Translating it yields CAISEEGVPYEQYF. The chain uses TRBV10-3 and TRBJ2-7, with a possible D match to TRBD1 (6 bases). The CDR3 runs to 14 residues. With 2 bases removed from V and 2 bases from J, the gap between germline ends came to 10 bases. Germline assignment: CDR1 ENHRY and CDR2 SYGVKD.